These 13 T cell receptor beta chains were sequenced from one sample in a study of cytomegalovirus exposure and HLA in healthy donors. 13 Jbeta primers and 60 Vbeta primers were used for the PCR. Sequencing was performed with immunoSEQ multiplex PCR; in TCRdb, only in-frame clones are kept and a portion is missing. The table shows under 300,000 clones, with roughly 70% occurring only once. Specimen: PBMCs. The source of these receptors is a female donor in good health and CMV-seronegative.

The chain employs TRBV6-1 and TRBJ1-5, with 10 bases identical to TRBD1. Germline-derived CDR1 and CDR2 are MNHNS and SASEGT. The V gene end was trimmed by 2 bases and the J gene end by 2 bases; junction bases not matched to a gene: 15. The CDR3 runs 20 residues. For the CDR3, the DNA is TGTGCCAGCAGTGAATCCCCGGGACAGGGGTATTCCATAGGCAATCAGCCCCAGCATTTT. It encodes CASSESPGQGYSIGNQPQHF.

CDR3 sequence reads: CATTKARQMNTEAFF. As DNA, the CDR3 is TGTGCCACGACAAAGGCGCGTCAAATGAACACTGAAGCTTTCTTT. The genes are TRBV19 and TRBJ1-1, with D hard to call. This CDR3 is built from 15 residues. The V gene's germline CDR1 is LNHDA and CDR2 SQIVND (reference sequence). V dropped 10 bases and J dropped 0 bases, with 18 bases sitting between them.

The V and J genes are TRBV9 and TRBJ2-1; 11 bases map to TRBD2. Germline lookup yields CDR1 SGDLS and CDR2 YYNGEE. The CDR3 length is 17 residues. V gave up 1 base and J gave up 4 bases; unmatched junction bases: 7. The CDR3 protein is CASSVRGTSGLYNEQFF. The CDR3 DNA reads TGTGCCAGCAGCGTAAGGGGGACTAGCGGACTTTACAATGAGCAGTTCTTC.

V and J are TRBV28 and TRBJ2-1; D is perhaps TRBD2 (5 bases). Trimming removed 11 bases from V and 5 bases from J, with 10 bases in between. The V gene's germline CDR1 is MDHEN and CDR2 SYDVKM. The CDR3 is 11 residues long. The CDR3 DNA reads TGTGCCCATAGCGCAAACAATGAGCAGTTCTTC. Its protein is CAHSANNEQFF. Drawing the rest from reference TRBV28 and TRBJ2-1, the complete variable domain is DVKVTQSSRYLVKRTGEKVFLECVQDMDHENMFWYRQDPGLGLRLIYFSYDVKMKEKGDIPEGYSVSREKKERFSLILESASTNQTSMYLCAHSANNEQFFGPGTRLTVL.

This chain joins TRBV28 and TRBJ2-1, with 7 bases identical to TRBD2. Germline V gene sequence: CDR1 MDHEN, CDR2 SYDVKM. The J segment lost 9 bases and the V segment lost 6 bases, leaving 11 bases of the junction unmatched. There are 14 residues in the CDR3. For the CDR3, the DNA is TGTGCCAGCAGAGGGACTATCAGGGCACGTGAGCAGTTCTTC. It encodes CASRGTIRAREQFF.

The chain couples TRBV9 to TRBJ2-1; the match to TRBD2 covers 7 bases. CDR3 length: 15 amino acids. Trimming removed 0 bases from V and 10 bases from J; junction bases left unmatched: 10. From germline, CDR1 is SGDLS and CDR2 YYNGEE. This CDR3 reads CASSVGSRDYPEQFF. In DNA, the CDR3 is TGTGCCAGCAGCGTAGGTTCCCGGGACTACCCGGAGCAGTTCTTC.

The table lists this clone with a few counts. The chain is built from TRBV19 and TRBJ2-3, with 8 bases lining up with TRBD2. This CDR3 is built from 16 residues. Unmatched junction bases numbered 5, after V lost 1 base and J lost 2 bases. Germline V gives CDR1 LNHDA, CDR2 SQIVND (reference sequence). CDR3 nucleotides: TGTGCCAGTAGTATAGGTGGCGGGAGGACCACAGATACGCAGTATTTT. It specifies CASSIGGGRTTDTQYF.

The chain combines TRBV4-1 with TRBJ2-1; D is possibly TRBD2 (6 bases). Trimming shortened V by 6 bases and J by 6 bases, and 15 bases separated the two germline ends. This CDR3 region has 14 residues. In germline, CDR1 is MGHRA, CDR2 YSYEKL. The CDR3 is CASRSGDNLNEQFF. Written as DNA, the CDR3 is TGCGCCAGCAGGTCGGGAGACAATCTCAATGAGCAGTTCTTC.

V usage is TRBV6-5 and J usage is TRBJ2-7; 12 bases map to TRBD2. Germline V gene data show CDR1 as MNHEY and CDR2 as SVGAGI. The CDR3 has 14 amino acids. J gave up 8 bases and V 6 bases, and 8 bases lay outside the gene matches. The CDR3 DNA follows: TGTGCCAGCAGCTCTAGCGGGAGGGCCGACAAGCAGTACTTC. Encoded protein: CASSSSGRADKQYF.

This sequence joins TRBV4-1 and TRBJ2-5; 9 nucleotides line up with TRBD2. The J call may be wrong; the DNA end is better matched by TRBJ2-7. CDR1 and CDR2 (germline): MGHRA, YSYEKL. The CDR3 length is 16 residues. CDR3 bases: TGCGCCAGCAGCCAAGTTCTTGCGGGAGGGCCCTACGAGCAGTACTTC. Its protein is CASSQVLAGGPYEQYF.

The rearrangement joins TRBV2 to TRBJ2-3, with 8 bases identical to TRBD2. This CDR3 spans 14 amino acids. The germline gives CDR1 SNHLY, CDR2 FYNNEI. J gave up 10 bases and V 6 bases, and 12 bases lay outside the gene matches. CDR3 DNA sequence: TGTGCCAGCAGCGTCCTAGCGGGTGAAATTTCGCAGTATTTT. Its protein product is CASSVLAGEISQYF.

The chain has TRBV30 and TRBJ1-5; maybe TRBD1 (6 bases). V was trimmed by 2 bases and J by 1 base, leaving 21 bases between them. This CDR3 has 18 amino acids. Germline values: CDR1 GTSNPN, CDR2 SVGIG (reference sequence). CDR3 region: CAWSHDAFRGASNQPQHF. CDR3 nucleotides: TGTGCCTGGAGTCACGACGCCTTCAGGGGAGCCAGCAATCAGCCCCAGCATTTT.

The chain carries TRBV19 and TRBJ2-1; 8 nucleotides align to TRBD1. V was clipped by 5 bases and J by 11 bases; unmatched bases: 8. CDR3 length: 13 amino acids. The germline gives CDR1 LNHDA, CDR2 SQIVND (reference sequence). The CDR3 DNA is TGTGCCAGTAGTTCAACGGGACAGGCCCAGCAGTTCTTC. This codes for CASSSTGQAQQFF.